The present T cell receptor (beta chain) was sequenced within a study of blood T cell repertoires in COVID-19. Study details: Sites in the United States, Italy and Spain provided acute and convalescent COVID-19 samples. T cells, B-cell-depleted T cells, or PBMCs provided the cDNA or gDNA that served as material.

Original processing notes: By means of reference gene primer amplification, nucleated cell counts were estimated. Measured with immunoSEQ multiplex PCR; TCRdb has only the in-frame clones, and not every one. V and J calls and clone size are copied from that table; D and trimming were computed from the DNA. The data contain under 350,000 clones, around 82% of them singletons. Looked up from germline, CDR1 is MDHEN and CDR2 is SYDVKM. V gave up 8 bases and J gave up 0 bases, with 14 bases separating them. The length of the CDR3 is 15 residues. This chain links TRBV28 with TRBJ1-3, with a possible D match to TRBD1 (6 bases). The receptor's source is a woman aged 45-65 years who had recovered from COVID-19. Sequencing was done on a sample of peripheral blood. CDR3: CASGPDRRSGNTIYF. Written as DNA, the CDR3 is TGTGCCAGCGGTCCCGACAGGCGCTCTGGAAACACCATATATTTT. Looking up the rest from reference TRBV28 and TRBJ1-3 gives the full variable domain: DVKVTQSSRYLVKRTGEKVFLECVQDMDHENMFWYRQDPGLGLRLIYFSYDVKMKEKGDIPEGYSVSREKKERFSLILESASTNQTSMYLCASGPDRRSGNTIYFGEGSWLTVV.